These T cell receptor beta chains were read from a single sample in a study of T cells in Graves' hyperthyroidism and ophthalmopathy. TCRdb processed the multiplex PCR reads anew with MiXCR; each CDR3 protein has one entry. Of hundreds of thousands of distinct CDR3 sequences in the sample, over 15% were seen once. Sample: blood. All receptors derive from a woman in her fifties or sixties with Graves' hyperthyroidism that later progressed to Graves' ophthalmopathy. Each CDR3 is given with its conserved first and last residue. Each record gives: J gene, D gene, clone size, V gene, CDR3 protein, CDR3 DNA. D genes are given only for firm matches. The listing skips clone size in some rows; elsewhere it reads once, few, many or a size class.

J gene: TRBJ2-5; D gene: -; clone size: -; V gene: TRBV7-2; CDR3 protein: CASSSPPGQYF; CDR3 DNA: TGTGCCAGCAGCTCACCTCCGGGACAGTACTTC
J gene: TRBJ2-5; D gene: TRBD2; clone size: many; V gene: TRBV20-1; CDR3 protein: CSASSGGAGETQYF; CDR3 DNA: TGCAGTGCTAGTAGCGGGGGGGCCGGCGAGACCCAGTACTTC
J gene: TRBJ2-1; D gene: -; clone size: many; V gene: TRBV11-2; CDR3 protein: CASSLEVYNEQFF; CDR3 DNA: TGTGCCAGCAGCTTAGAGGTCTACAATGAGCAGTTCTTC
J gene: TRBJ2-3; D gene: -; clone size: few; V gene: TRBV29-1; CDR3 protein: CSVVLYTDTQYF; CDR3 DNA: TGCAGCGTTGTTTTGTACACAGATACGCAGTATTTT
J gene: TRBJ2-5; D gene: TRBD2; clone size: many; V gene: TRBV3-1; CDR3 protein: CASSQGLAGGPGLETQYF; CDR3 DNA: TGTGCCAGCAGCCAGGGTCTAGCGGGGGGGCCGGGTTTAGAGACCCAGTACTTC
J gene: TRBJ1-6; D gene: -; clone size: -; V gene: TRBV3-1; CDR3 protein: CASSHRLRGAGNSPLHF; CDR3 DNA: TGTGCCAGCAGCCATCGGCTCCGGGGGGCCGGTAATTCACCCCTCCACTTT
J gene: TRBJ1-2; D gene: -; clone size: -; V gene: TRBV12-3/TRBV12-4; CDR3 protein: CASSSSPGSYGYTF; CDR3 DNA: TGTGCCAGCAGTTCATCGCCGGGCTCTTATGGCTACACCTTC
J gene: TRBJ2-1; D gene: -; clone size: -; V gene: TRBV4-1; CDR3 protein: CASSQEVGGLEYEQFF; CDR3 DNA: TGCGCCAGCAGCCAAGAAGTGGGGGGCCTTGAGTATGAGCAGTTCTTC
J gene: TRBJ1-1; D gene: -; clone size: -; V gene: TRBV7-8; CDR3 protein: CASSKGTPEAFF; CDR3 DNA: TGTGCCAGCAGCAAAGGGACACCTGAAGCCTTCTTT
J gene: TRBJ1-4; D gene: TRBD1; clone size: few; V gene: TRBV7-2; CDR3 protein: CASSVNRGTNEKLFF; CDR3 DNA: TGTGCCAGCAGCGTCAACAGGGGGACTAATGAAAAACTGTTTTTT
J gene: TRBJ1-1; D gene: -; clone size: -; V gene: TRBV20-1; CDR3 protein: CSASTGLGGTEAFF; CDR3 DNA: TGCAGTGCTAGTACGGGCTTGGGGGGGACTGAAGCTTTCTTT
J gene: TRBJ2-7; D gene: TRBD1; clone size: few; V gene: TRBV20-1; CDR3 protein: CSAAPGQGAGEQYF; CDR3 DNA: TGCAGTGCTGCCCCGGGACAGGGGGCCGGGGAGCAGTACTTC
J gene: TRBJ1-1; D gene: -; clone size: many; V gene: TRBV6-1; CDR3 protein: CASSRDTEAFF; CDR3 DNA: TGCGCCAGCAGCCGGGACACTGAAGCTTTCTTT
J gene: TRBJ2-5; D gene: TRBD1; clone size: few; V gene: TRBV6-5; CDR3 protein: CASSSGQGLAETQYF; CDR3 DNA: TGTGCCAGCAGTTCGGGACAGGGTTTAGCAGAGACCCAGTACTTC
J gene: TRBJ1-4; D gene: -; clone size: -; V gene: TRBV5-1; CDR3 protein: CASSGSGATNEKLFF; CDR3 DNA: TGCGCCAGCAGCGGAAGTGGGGCAACTAATGAAAAACTGTTTTTT
J gene: TRBJ1-1; D gene: -; clone size: few; V gene: TRBV7-3; CDR3 protein: CASSLYRLRDDTEAFF; CDR3 DNA: TGTGCCAGCAGCTTATACAGATTAAGGGATGACACTGAAGCTTTCTTT
J gene: TRBJ2-2; D gene: -; clone size: few; V gene: TRBV7-9; CDR3 protein: CASSQVTGPGELFF; CDR3 DNA: TGTGCCAGCAGCCAAGTCACAGGGCCCGGGGAGCTGTTTTTT
J gene: TRBJ2-5; D gene: -; clone size: few; V gene: TRBV10-3; CDR3 protein: CAISGSQRQETQYF; CDR3 DNA: TGTGCCATCAGTGGTTCTCAGCGACAAGAGACCCAGTACTTC
J gene: TRBJ2-7; D gene: -; clone size: many; V gene: TRBV7-3; CDR3 protein: CASSRDNGYEQYF; CDR3 DNA: TGTGCCAGCAGTCGGGACAACGGGTACGAGCAGTACTTC
J gene: TRBJ1-1; D gene: TRBD1; clone size: many; V gene: TRBV27; CDR3 protein: CASSTKQGAGTEAFF; CDR3 DNA: TGTGCCAGCAGTACTAAACAGGGGGCAGGCACTGAAGCTTTCTTT
J gene: TRBJ1-2; D gene: TRBD1; clone size: -; V gene: TRBV6-2/TRBV6-3; CDR3 protein: CASSHGDRGGYTF; CDR3 DNA: TGTGCCAGCAGCCACGGGGACAGGGGTGGCTACACCTTC
J gene: TRBJ1-2; D gene: TRBD1; clone size: many; V gene: TRBV3-1; CDR3 protein: CASSQAGTDFNYGYTF; CDR3 DNA: TGTGCCAGCAGCCAAGCTGGGACAGACTTTAACTATGGCTACACCTTC
J gene: TRBJ1-2; D gene: -; clone size: many; V gene: TRBV2; CDR3 protein: CASSEAGDYGYTF; CDR3 DNA: TGTGCCAGCAGTGAGGCAGGGGACTATGGCTACACCTTC
J gene: TRBJ1-1; D gene: -; clone size: few; V gene: TRBV4-2; CDR3 protein: CASRGALNTEAFF; CDR3 DNA: TGTGCCAGCAGAGGGGCCCTGAACACTGAAGCTTTCTTT
J gene: TRBJ1-6; D gene: -; clone size: -; V gene: TRBV10-3; CDR3 protein: CAIKGPDSPLHF; CDR3 DNA: TGTGCCATCAAGGGTCCGGATTCACCCCTCCACTTT
J gene: TRBJ2-1; D gene: -; clone size: few; V gene: TRBV4-1; CDR3 protein: CASSQGGGRTYNEQFF; CDR3 DNA: TGCGCCAGCAGCCAAGGAGGCGGACGGACCTACAATGAGCAGTTCTTC
J gene: TRBJ1-1; D gene: -; clone size: once; V gene: TRBV27; CDR3 protein: CASSISVEQLEAFF; CDR3 DNA: TGTGCCAGCAGTATATCCGTTGAGCAGCTTGAAGCTTTCTTT
J gene: TRBJ1-3; D gene: -; clone size: few; V gene: TRBV2; CDR3 protein: CASKGHLTLSSGNTIYF; CDR3 DNA: TGTGCCAGCAAGGGGCACCTCACCTTGAGCTCTGGAAACACCATATATTTT
J gene: TRBJ1-2; D gene: -; clone size: -; V gene: TRBV7-9; CDR3 protein: CASSFRGTVDYGYTF; CDR3 DNA: TGTGCCAGCAGCTTCAGAGGGACCGTGGACTATGGCTACACCTTC
J gene: TRBJ2-7; D gene: TRBD1; clone size: -; V gene: TRBV12-3/TRBV12-4; CDR3 protein: CASSFDRDPYYEQYF; CDR3 DNA: TGTGCCAGCAGTTTTGACAGGGATCCATACTACGAGCAGTACTTC
J gene: TRBJ2-1; D gene: TRBD2; clone size: -; V gene: TRBV4-1; CDR3 protein: CASSQAGLATGEQFF; CDR3 DNA: TGCGCCAGCAGCCAGGCGGGACTAGCGACAGGGGAGCAGTTCTTC
J gene: TRBJ1-5; D gene: -; clone size: once; V gene: TRBV10-2; CDR3 protein: CASSPRDTPQHF; CDR3 DNA: TGCGCCAGCAGTCCCCGGGACACGCCCCAGCATTTT
J gene: TRBJ2-2; D gene: -; clone size: -; V gene: TRBV7-6; CDR3 protein: CASTAVASTGELFF; CDR3 DNA: TGTGCCAGCACCGCCGTGGCAAGCACCGGGGAGCTGTTTTTT
J gene: TRBJ1-1; D gene: -; clone size: many; V gene: TRBV2; CDR3 protein: CASSEYPDGDTEAFF; CDR3 DNA: TGTGCCAGCAGTGAGTATCCCGACGGGGACACTGAAGCTTTCTTT
J gene: TRBJ1-4; D gene: TRBD1; clone size: few; V gene: TRBV11-2; CDR3 protein: CASTTGDRAGEKLFF; CDR3 DNA: TGTGCCAGCACCACGGGGGACAGGGCGGGAGAAAAACTGTTTTTT
J gene: TRBJ2-7; D gene: -; clone size: many; V gene: TRBV12-3/TRBV12-4; CDR3 protein: CASSTPGRPFEQYF; CDR3 DNA: TGTGCCAGCAGTACCCCGGGACGGCCCTTCGAGCAGTACTTC
J gene: TRBJ2-1; D gene: -; clone size: few; V gene: TRBV30; CDR3 protein: CAWSVVTNNEQFF; CDR3 DNA: TGTGCCTGGAGTGTTGTGACAAACAATGAGCAGTTCTTC
J gene: TRBJ1-5; D gene: -; clone size: few; V gene: TRBV27; CDR3 protein: CASSTGPTENQPQHF; CDR3 DNA: TGTGCCAGCAGCACAGGGCCGACAGAAAATCAGCCCCAGCATTTT
J gene: TRBJ1-2; D gene: -; clone size: -; V gene: TRBV15; CDR3 protein: CATSPAQGNYGYTF; CDR3 DNA: TGTGCCACCAGCCCCGCACAGGGAAACTATGGCTACACCTTC
J gene: TRBJ1-6; D gene: -; clone size: few; V gene: TRBV28; CDR3 protein: CASGYAGLGSPLHF; CDR3 DNA: TGTGCCAGCGGCTACGCAGGGTTAGGGTCACCCCTCCACTTT
J gene: TRBJ2-3; D gene: TRBD1; clone size: many; V gene: TRBV2; CDR3 protein: CASSEARGSTDTQYF; CDR3 DNA: TGTGCCAGCAGTGAGGCCAGGGGGAGCACAGATACGCAGTATTTT
J gene: TRBJ2-2; D gene: TRBD1; clone size: many; V gene: TRBV2; CDR3 protein: CASSPQGAVGELFF; CDR3 DNA: TGTGCCAGCAGTCCACAGGGGGCGGTCGGGGAGCTGTTTTTT
J gene: TRBJ1-6; D gene: -; clone size: -; V gene: TRBV6-1; CDR3 protein: CASNHTGSSSYNSPLHF; CDR3 DNA: TGTGCCAGCAACCACACAGGATCAAGCTCCTATAATTCACCCCTCCACTTT
J gene: TRBJ1-1; D gene: TRBD1; clone size: few; V gene: TRBV27; CDR3 protein: CASSPQGAWAEAFF; CDR3 DNA: TGTGCCAGCAGCCCACAGGGGGCTTGGGCTGAAGCTTTCTTT
J gene: TRBJ2-3; D gene: TRBD1; clone size: -; V gene: TRBV19; CDR3 protein: CASRYRGGGEDTQYF; CDR3 DNA: TGTGCCAGTAGGTATCGAGGGGGCGGTGAAGATACGCAGTATTTT
J gene: TRBJ1-6; D gene: -; clone size: many; V gene: TRBV11-2; CDR3 protein: CASSLRFVGRTNSPLHF; CDR3 DNA: TGTGCCAGCAGCTTACGCTTTGTGGGACGGACGAATTCACCCCTCCACTTT
J gene: TRBJ2-1; D gene: -; clone size: few; V gene: TRBV19; CDR3 protein: CASSIGPYRGSYEQFF; CDR3 DNA: TGTGCCAGTAGTATAGGTCCTTACCGGGGCTCCTATGAGCAGTTCTTC
J gene: TRBJ2-1; D gene: TRBD2; clone size: -; V gene: TRBV9; CDR3 protein: CASSLTSTEQFF; CDR3 DNA: TGTGCCAGCAGCTTGACTAGCACTGAGCAGTTCTTC
J gene: TRBJ1-1; D gene: TRBD1; clone size: -; V gene: TRBV5-5; CDR3 protein: CASSPDRVWEAFF; CDR3 DNA: TGTGCCAGCAGCCCGGACAGGGTGTGGGAAGCTTTCTTT
J gene: TRBJ2-2; D gene: TRBD2; clone size: -; V gene: TRBV19; CDR3 protein: CASNPGLAGVPNTGELFF; CDR3 DNA: TGTGCCAGTAACCCTGGGCTAGCGGGGGTCCCGAACACCGGGGAGCTGTTTTTT
J gene: TRBJ2-3; D gene: TRBD2; clone size: -; V gene: TRBV24-1; CDR3 protein: CATSAARGVGDTQYF; CDR3 DNA: TGTGCCACCAGTGCGGCGCGGGGGGTCGGAGATACGCAGTATTTT
J gene: TRBJ1-1; D gene: -; clone size: many; V gene: TRBV7-6; CDR3 protein: CASSQGLGDTEAFF; CDR3 DNA: TGTGCCAGCAGCCAGGGGCTGGGAGACACTGAAGCTTTCTTT
J gene: TRBJ1-4; D gene: -; clone size: many; V gene: TRBV5-5; CDR3 protein: CASSLHLRGEKLFF; CDR3 DNA: TGTGCCAGCAGTCTCCACCTAAGGGGTGAAAAACTGTTTTTT
J gene: TRBJ1-5; D gene: -; clone size: -; V gene: TRBV6-1; CDR3 protein: CASSPGQVRNQPQHF; CDR3 DNA: TGTGCCAGCAGTCCCGGGCAGGTGAGAAATCAGCCCCAGCATTTT
J gene: TRBJ2-1; D gene: TRBD1; clone size: few; V gene: TRBV10-3; CDR3 protein: CAISGVDRNLYNEQFF; CDR3 DNA: TGTGCCATCAGTGGGGTGGACAGGAATCTATACAATGAGCAGTTCTTC
J gene: TRBJ1-5; D gene: -; clone size: few; V gene: TRBV25-1; CDR3 protein: CASSEVISNQPQHF; CDR3 DNA: TGTGCCAGCAGTGAAGTAATTAGCAATCAGCCCCAGCATTTT
J gene: TRBJ1-1; D gene: TRBD1; clone size: -; V gene: TRBV29-1; CDR3 protein: CSVTTTGLDTEAFF; CDR3 DNA: TGCAGCGTTACTACGACAGGGTTGGACACTGAAGCTTTCTTT